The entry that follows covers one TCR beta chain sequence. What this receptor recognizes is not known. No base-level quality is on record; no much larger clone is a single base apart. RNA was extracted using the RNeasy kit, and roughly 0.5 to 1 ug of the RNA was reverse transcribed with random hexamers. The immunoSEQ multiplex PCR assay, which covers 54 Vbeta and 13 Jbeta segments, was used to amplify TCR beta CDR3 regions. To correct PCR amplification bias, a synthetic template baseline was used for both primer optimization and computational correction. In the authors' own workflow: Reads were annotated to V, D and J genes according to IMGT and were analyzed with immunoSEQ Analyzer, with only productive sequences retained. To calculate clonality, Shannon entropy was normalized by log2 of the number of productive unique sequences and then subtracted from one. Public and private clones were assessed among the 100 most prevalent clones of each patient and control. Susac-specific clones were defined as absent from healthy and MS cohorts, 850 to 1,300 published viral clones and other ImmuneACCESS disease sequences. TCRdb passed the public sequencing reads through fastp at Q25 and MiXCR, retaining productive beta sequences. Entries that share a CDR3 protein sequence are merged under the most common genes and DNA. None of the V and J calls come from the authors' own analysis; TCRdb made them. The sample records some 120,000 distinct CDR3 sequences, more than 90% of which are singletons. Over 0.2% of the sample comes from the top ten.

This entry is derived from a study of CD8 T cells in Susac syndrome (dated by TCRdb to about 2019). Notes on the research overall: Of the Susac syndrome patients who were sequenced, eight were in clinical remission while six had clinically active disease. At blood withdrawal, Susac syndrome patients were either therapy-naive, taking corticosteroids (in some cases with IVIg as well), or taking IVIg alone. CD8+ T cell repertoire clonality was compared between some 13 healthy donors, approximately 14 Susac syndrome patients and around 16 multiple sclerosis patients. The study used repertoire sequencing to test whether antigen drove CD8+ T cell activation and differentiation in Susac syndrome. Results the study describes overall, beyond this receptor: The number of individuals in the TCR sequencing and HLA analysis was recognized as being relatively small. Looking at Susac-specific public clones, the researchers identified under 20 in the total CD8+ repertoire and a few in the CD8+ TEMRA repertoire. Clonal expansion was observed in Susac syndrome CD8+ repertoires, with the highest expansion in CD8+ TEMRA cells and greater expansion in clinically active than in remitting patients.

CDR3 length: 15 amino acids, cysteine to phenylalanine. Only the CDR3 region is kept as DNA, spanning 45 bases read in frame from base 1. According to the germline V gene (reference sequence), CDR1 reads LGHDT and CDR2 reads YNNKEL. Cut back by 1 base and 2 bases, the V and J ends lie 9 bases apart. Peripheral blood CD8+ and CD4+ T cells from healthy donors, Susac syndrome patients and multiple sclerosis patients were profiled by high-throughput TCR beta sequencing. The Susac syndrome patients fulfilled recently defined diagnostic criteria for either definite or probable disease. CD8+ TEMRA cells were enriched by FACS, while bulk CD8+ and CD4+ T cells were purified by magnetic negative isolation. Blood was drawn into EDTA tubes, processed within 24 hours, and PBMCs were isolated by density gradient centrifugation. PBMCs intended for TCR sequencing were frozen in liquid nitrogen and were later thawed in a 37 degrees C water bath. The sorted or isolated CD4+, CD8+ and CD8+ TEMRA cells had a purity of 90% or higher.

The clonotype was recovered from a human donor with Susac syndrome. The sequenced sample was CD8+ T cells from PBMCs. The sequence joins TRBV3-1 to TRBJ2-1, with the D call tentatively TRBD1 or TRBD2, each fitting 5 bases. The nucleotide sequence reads TGTGCCAGCAGCCAAGGGGGGACGACCTACAATGAGCAGTTCTTC. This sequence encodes CASSQGGTTYNEQFF.